This T cell receptor delta chain was profiled in a study of gamma-delta T cells after stem cell transplantation. For this clone: At one boundary the junction diverges from the germline segment, which might be a read error.

This CDR3 is 19 amino acids long. CDR1 and CDR2 from the germline V gene are GEAIGNYY and EKD. TCRdb reprocessed the RT-PCR reads through CATT. The sample consists of 15,000 to 19,000 delta-chain clones, about 8.5% of them appearing once. The sequence came from a human donor. It is not recorded whose cells these are; they may come from a transplant donor. The rearrangement joins TRDV2 to TRDJ1; TRDD3 agrees at 12 bases. The specimen sequenced was gamma-delta T cells. The CDR3 protein is CACDPPSALGDTFTDNLIF. In DNA form, the CDR3 reads TGTGCCTGTGACCCCCCGTCGGCCCTGGGGGATACGTTCACCGATAACCTCATCTTT.